This TCR beta chain was documented in a study of cytotoxic CD8 clonotypes in ibrutinib-treated CLL. Study at large: A mean of around 250,000 productive templates and just under 95,000 productive rearrangements was obtained per sample. Study-level results: T-cell clonality at baseline went above that of age-matched healthy donors and rose and fell with circulating CD8+ T-cell counts.

The germline V and J ends were trimmed by 7 bases and 0 bases, with 9 bases remaining between them. Germline V gene lookup returns CDR1 LNHDA and CDR2 SQIVND (reference sequence). This CDR3 contains 14 residues. Turning to this clone: Its target is not known.

Targeted sequencing depth ranged from 1 in 200,000 to 1 in 1 million T cells. Some clones are missing from TCRdb's copy, which holds only in-frame ones; the method was immunoSEQ multiplex PCR. Of about 300,000 clones detected, approximately 76% appear once; the ten largest clones hold approximately 5.1%. The sequence derives from a human donor with chronic lymphocytic leukemia. Sequenced here: PBMCs, sampled at disease progression, from a patient treated with ibrutinib. V and J are TRBV19 and TRBJ2-2, with TRBD2 as a possible D gene (6 bases). The CDR3 DNA sequence: TGTGCCAGTACCGCGGGAACGAACACCGGGGAGCTGTTTTTT. It yields the protein CASTAGTNTGELFF.